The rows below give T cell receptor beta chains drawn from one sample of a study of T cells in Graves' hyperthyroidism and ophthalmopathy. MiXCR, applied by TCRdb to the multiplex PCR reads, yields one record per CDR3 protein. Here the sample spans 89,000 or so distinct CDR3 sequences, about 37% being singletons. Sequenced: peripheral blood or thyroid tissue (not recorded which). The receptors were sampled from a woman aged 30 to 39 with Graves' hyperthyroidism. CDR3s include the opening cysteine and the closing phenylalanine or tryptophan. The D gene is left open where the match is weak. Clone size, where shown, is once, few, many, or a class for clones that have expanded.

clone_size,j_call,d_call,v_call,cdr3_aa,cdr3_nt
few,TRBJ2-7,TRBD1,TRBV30,CAWSPGTGPSYEQYF,TGTGCCTGGAGTCCTGGGACAGGGCCCTCCTACGAGCAGTACTTC
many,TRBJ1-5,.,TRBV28,CASSFDRVNQPQHF,TGTGCCAGCAGTTTCGATAGGGTCAATCAGCCCCAGCATTTT
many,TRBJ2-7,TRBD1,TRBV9,CASSPSGTGNYEQYF,TGTGCCAGCAGCCCATCGGGGACAGGTAACTACGAGCAGTACTTC
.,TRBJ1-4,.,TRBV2,CASSGGRRTNEKLFF,TGTGCCAGCAGTGGGGGTCGACGAACTAATGAAAAACTGTTTTTT
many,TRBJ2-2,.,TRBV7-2,CASSLAFRSTGELFF,TGTGCCAGCAGCTTAGCTTTTAGGAGCACCGGGGAGCTGTTTTTT
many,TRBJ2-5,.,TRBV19,CASSPGPFTETQYF,TGTGCCAGTAGTCCTGGACCTTTTACGGAGACCCAGTACTTC
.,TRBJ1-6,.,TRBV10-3,CAISDGHPYICSASPGQGNSPLHF,.
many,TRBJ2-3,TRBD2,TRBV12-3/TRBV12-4,CASSLAGGPKTQYF,TGTGCCAGCAGTTTAGCGGGAGGGCCGAAAACGCAGTATTTT
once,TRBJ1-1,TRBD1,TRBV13,CASSSKKQGAVEAFF,TGTGCCAGCAGCTCTAAAAAACAGGGGGCGGTTGAAGCTTTCTTT
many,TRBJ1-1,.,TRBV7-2,CASSLRERSEAFF,TGTGCCAGCAGCTTAAGGGAAAGGTCTGAAGCTTTCTTT
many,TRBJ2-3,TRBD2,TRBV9,CASSVVSSGGPDTQYF,TGTGCCAGCAGCGTAGTTTCTAGCGGCGGACCAGATACGCAGTATTTT
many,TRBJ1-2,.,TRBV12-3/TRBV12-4,CASSPSGGQRGYTF,TGTGCCAGCAGTCCAAGTGGTGGGCAGAGGGGCTACACCTTC
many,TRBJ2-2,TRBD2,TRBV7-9,CASYGLGTSGSWAESGELFF,TGTGCCAGCTACGGCCTCGGGACTAGCGGGAGTTGGGCCGAAAGCGGGGAGCTGTTTTTT
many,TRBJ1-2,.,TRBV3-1,CASSQEASGYTF,TGTGCCAGCAGCCAAGAAGCATCTGGCTACACCTTC
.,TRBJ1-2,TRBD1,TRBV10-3,CAIRGQGLGYTF,TGTGCCATCAGGGGACAGGGCCTCGGCTACACCTTC
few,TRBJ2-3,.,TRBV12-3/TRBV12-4,CASSYSRDTQYF,TGTGCCAGCAGTTATAGCCGTGATACGCAGTATTTT
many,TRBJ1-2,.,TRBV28,CASRRVGYTF,TGTGCCAGCAGACGGGTTGGCTACACCTTC
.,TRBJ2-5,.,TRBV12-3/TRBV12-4,CASSLDRTHQETQYF,TGTGCCAGCAGTCTAGACAGGACTCACCAAGAGACCCAGTACTTC
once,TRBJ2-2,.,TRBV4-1,CASSLIRGADTGELFF,TGTGCCAGCAGTTTAATTAGGGGGGCGGACACCGGAGAGCTGTTTTTT
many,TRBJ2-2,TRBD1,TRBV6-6,CASSYVFRGPYTGELFF,TGTGCCAGCAGTTACGTCTTCAGGGGGCCCTACACCGGGGAGCTGTTTTTT
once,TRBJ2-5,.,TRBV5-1,CASSLFGGEETQYF,TGCGCCAGCAGCTTGTTCGGGGGCGAAGAGACCCAGTACTTC
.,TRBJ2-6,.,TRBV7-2,CASSFSTGWANVLTF,TGTGCCAGCAGCTTTTCGACAGGATGGGCCAACGTCCTGACTTTC
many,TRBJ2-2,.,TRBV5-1,CACSRYTGQSGNTGELFF,TGCGCCTGCAGCCGATATACTGGACAGTCAGGAAATACCGGGGAGCTGTTTTTT
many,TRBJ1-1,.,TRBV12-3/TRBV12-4,CASSSGRGGRRNTEAFF,TGTGCCAGCAGTTCCGGCAGGGGAGGAAGGAGGAACACTGAAGCTTTCTTT
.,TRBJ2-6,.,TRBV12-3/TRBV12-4,CASSVTGFSGANVLTF,TGTGCCAGCAGTGTGACAGGATTCTCTGGGGCCAACGTCCTGACTTTC
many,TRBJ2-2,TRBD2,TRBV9,CASSPRVAGQAGELFF,TGTGCCAGCAGCCCCAGAGTAGCGGGTCAAGCCGGGGAGCTGTTTTTT
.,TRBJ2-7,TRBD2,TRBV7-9,CASSQGGLAGDEQYF,TGTGCCAGCAGCCAAGGGGGACTAGCGGGAGATGAGCAGTACTTC
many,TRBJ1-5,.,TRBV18,CASSPQGRNQPQHF,TGTGCCAGCTCACCCCAGGGGCGCAATCAGCCCCAGCATTTT
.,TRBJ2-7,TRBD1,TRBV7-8,CAQPLDRGAYEQYF,TGTGCCCAGCCCCTCGACAGGGGGGCTTACGAGCAGTACTTC
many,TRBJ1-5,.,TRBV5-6,CASPPGASNQPQHF,TGTGCCAGCCCCCCGGGGGCGAGCAATCAGCCCCAGCATTTT
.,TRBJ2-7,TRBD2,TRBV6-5,CASKLAGEYEQYF,TGTGCCAGCAAACTAGCGGGAGAATACGAGCAGTACTTC
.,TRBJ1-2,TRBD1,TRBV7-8,CASSQPSPGTGGYGYTF,TGTGCCAGCAGCCAACCTTCACCCGGGACAGGGGGCTATGGCTACACCTTC
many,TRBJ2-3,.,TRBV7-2,CASSLSGGNTDTQYF,TGTGCCAGCAGCTTATCTGGCGGGAACACAGATACGCAGTATTTT
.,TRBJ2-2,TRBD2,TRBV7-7,CASSFSALAGEDTGELFF,TGTGCTAGCAGCTTTTCTGCACTAGCGGGAGAGGACACCGGGGAGCTGTTTTTT
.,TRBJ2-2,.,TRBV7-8,CASSHQGSGNTGELFF,TGTGCCAGCAGCCACCAGGGTTCTGGAAACACCGGGGAGCTGTTTTTT
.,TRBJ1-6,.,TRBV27,CAGTRQRAGNSPLHF,TGTGCCGGCACTAGGCAGCGGGCTGGGAATTCACCCCTCCACTTT
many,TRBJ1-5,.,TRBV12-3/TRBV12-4,CASSLNTEQPQHF,TGTGCCAGCAGTTTAAATACGGAACAGCCCCAGCATTTT
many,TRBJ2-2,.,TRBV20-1,CSTYYSVTGELFF,TGCAGTACCTATTACAGCGTCACCGGGGAGCTGTTTTTT
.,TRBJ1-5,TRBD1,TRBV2,CAGRGTGDQPQHF,TGTGCTGGCAGGGGGACAGGGGATCAGCCCCAGCATTTT
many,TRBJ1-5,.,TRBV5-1,CASSLGGWMNQPQHF,TGCGCCAGCAGCTTGGGAGGTTGGATGAACCAGCCCCAGCATTTT
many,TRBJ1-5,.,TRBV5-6,CASSFTHEQPQHF,TGTGCCAGCAGCTTTACCCACGAGCAGCCCCAGCATTTT
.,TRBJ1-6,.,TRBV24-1,CAASDLPGTGDSPLHF,TGTGCCGCCAGTGATTTGCCGGGGACGGGAGATTCACCCCTCCACTTT
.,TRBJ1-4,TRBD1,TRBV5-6,CASSLVRGQDGRLFF,TGTGCCAGCAGCTTGGTCAGGGGGCAAGACGGAAGACTGTTTTTT
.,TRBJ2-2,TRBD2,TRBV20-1,CSARRLAGGELFF,TGCAGTGCTAGGAGACTAGCGGGAGGGGAGCTGTTTTTT
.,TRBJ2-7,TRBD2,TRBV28,CASNPGLAEPVYEQYF,TGTGCCAGCAACCCGGGACTAGCGGAGCCCGTCTACGAGCAGTACTTC
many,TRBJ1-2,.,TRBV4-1,CASSQVGPDSNYGYTF,TGCGCCAGCAGCCAAGTTGGTCCGGATTCTAACTATGGCTACACCTTC
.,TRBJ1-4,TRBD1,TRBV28,CASSSRQGFSEKLFF,TGTGCCAGCAGCTCCCGACAGGGTTTCTCTGAAAAACTGTTTTTT
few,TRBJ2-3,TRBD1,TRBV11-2,CASSSLPGQGTDTQYF,TGTGCCAGCAGCTCCCTTCCGGGACAGGGCACAGATACGCAGTATTTT
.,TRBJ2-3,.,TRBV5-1,CASSPNPSIDTQYF,TGCGCCAGCAGCCCCAATCCAAGCATAGATACGCAGTATTTT
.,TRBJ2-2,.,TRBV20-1,CSARDKNTGELFF,TGCAGTGCTAGAGACAAGAACACCGGGGAGCTGTTTTTT
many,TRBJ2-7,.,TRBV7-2,CASSLVAVIVNEQYF,TGTGCCAGCAGCTTAGTAGCGGTCATAGTGAACGAGCAGTACTTC
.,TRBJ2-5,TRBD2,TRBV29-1,CSLEGLARTQYF,TGCAGCTTGGAGGGACTAGCGAGGACCCAGTACTTC
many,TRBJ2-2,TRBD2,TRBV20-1,CSARQSAGVAGELFF,TGCAGTGCCCGTCAATCAGCGGGAGTTGCCGGGGAGCTGTTTTTT